The T cell receptor beta chain described here comes from a study of blood T cell repertoires in COVID-19. Here immunoSEQ multiplex PCR was the method, and the copy in TCRdb shows in-frame clones only, minus some. Counted here are around 340,000 clones, approximately 89% occurring once; the ten biggest clones make up 3.9%. From germline, CDR1 is MNHNS and CDR2 SASEGT. V shed 1 base, J shed 5 bases, and the junction held 3 bases outside the gene matches. The CDR3 spans 16 residues. This receptor was obtained from a woman aged 60-75 years with COVID-19, enrolled during active disease. The sequenced sample consisted of peripheral blood. The chain is built from TRBV6-1 and TRBJ2-5, with 14 bases matching TRBD2. The CDR3 sequence is CASSEGLAGGQETQYF. CDR3 nucleotide sequence: TGTGCCAGCAGTGAAGGACTAGCGGGGGGGCAGGAGACCCAGTACTTC.